This TCR beta chain was observed in a study of beta chain features in type 1 diabetes. Findings of the study overall: The study found fewer insertions and more deletions at VDJ junctions in type 1 diabetes patients.

Every bit of the isolated RNA underwent reverse transcription, so sequencing read expressed TCRB transcripts. Profiling relied on immunoSEQ multiplex PCR, and the TCRdb table lists in-frame clones only, not all of them. The sample records around 44,000 clones, over 50% being singletons. Of note for this clone: As yet, its antigen is unknown.

Cell sorting via CD45RO/CCR7/CD25/CD127/CD95/CD27 was performed to obtain CD4+ naive, central memory, regulatory and stem cell-like memory cells. The source material was Tregs from blood. The clonotype originates from a woman under 30 in good health.

The chain's CDR3 is CASTGTGGRNQPQHF. CDR3 sequence (DNA): TGTGCCAGTACCGGGACAGGGGGACGCAATCAGCCCCAGCATTTT. J is TRBJ1-5 and V is TRBV19; 11 bases align to TRBD1. J was trimmed by 2 bases and V by 7 bases; bases with no gene match: 4. The CDR3 length is 15 residues. Germline CDR1 and CDR2: LNHDA and SQIVND (reference sequence). Supplemented by reference TRBV19 and TRBJ1-5, the full variable domain reads DGGITQSPKYLFRKEGQNVTLSCEQNLNHDAMYWYRQDPGQGLRLIYYSQIVNDFQKGDIAEGYSVSREKKESFPLTVTSAQKNPTAFYLCASTGTGGRNQPQHFGDGTRLSIL.